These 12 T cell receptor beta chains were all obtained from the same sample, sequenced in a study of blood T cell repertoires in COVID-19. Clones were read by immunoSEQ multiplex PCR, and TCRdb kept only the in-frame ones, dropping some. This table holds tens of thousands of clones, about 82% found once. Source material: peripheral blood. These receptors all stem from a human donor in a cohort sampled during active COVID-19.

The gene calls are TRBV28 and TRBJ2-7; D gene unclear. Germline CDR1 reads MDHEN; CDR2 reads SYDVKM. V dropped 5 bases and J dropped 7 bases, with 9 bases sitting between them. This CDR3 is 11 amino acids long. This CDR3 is CASSPHREQYF. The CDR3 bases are TGTGCCAGCAGTCCCCACCGGGAGCAGTACTTC.

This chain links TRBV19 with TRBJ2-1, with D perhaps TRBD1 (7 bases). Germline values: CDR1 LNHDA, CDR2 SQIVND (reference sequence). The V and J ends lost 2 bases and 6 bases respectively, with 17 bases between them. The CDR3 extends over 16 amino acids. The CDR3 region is CASSIRRQGGSNEQFF. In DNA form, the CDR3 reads TGTGCCAGTAGTATACGCCGACAGGGAGGTAGCAATGAGCAGTTCTTC.

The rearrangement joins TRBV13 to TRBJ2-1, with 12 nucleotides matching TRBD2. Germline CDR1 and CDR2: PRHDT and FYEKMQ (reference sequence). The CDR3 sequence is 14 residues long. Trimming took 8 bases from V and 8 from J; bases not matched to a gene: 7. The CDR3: CASLAGGYEDEQFF. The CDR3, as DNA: TGTGCCAGCCTAGCGGGAGGGTACGAAGATGAGCAGTTCTTC.

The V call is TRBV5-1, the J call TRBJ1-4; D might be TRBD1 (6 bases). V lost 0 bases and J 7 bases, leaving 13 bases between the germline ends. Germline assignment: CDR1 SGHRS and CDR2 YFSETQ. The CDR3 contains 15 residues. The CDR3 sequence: CASSLGGPAVEKLFF. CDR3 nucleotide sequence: TGCGCCAGCAGCTTGGGGGGGCCTGCGGTTGAAAAACTGTTTTTT.

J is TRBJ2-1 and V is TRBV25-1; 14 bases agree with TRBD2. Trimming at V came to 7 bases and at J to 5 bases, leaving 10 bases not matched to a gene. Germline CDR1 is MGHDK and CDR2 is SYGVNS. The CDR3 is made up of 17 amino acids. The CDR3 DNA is TGTGCCAGCATGTCGACTAGCGGGAGGGGGGGGCACAATGAGCAGTTCTTC. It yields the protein CASMSTSGRGGHNEQFF. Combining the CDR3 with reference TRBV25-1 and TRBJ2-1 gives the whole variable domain EADIYQTPRYLVIGTGKKITLECSQTMGHDKMYWYQQDPGMELHLIHYSYGVNSTEKGDLSSESTVSRIRTEHFPLTLESARPSHTSQYLCASMSTSGRGGHNEQFFGPGTRLTVL.

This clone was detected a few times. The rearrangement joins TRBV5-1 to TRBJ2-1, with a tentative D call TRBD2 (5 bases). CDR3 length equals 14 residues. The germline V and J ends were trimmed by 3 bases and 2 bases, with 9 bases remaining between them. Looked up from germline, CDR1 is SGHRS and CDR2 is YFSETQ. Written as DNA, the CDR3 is TGCGCCAGCAGCTCGGCGGGTGCCTACAATGAGCAGTTCTTC. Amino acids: CASSSAGAYNEQFF.

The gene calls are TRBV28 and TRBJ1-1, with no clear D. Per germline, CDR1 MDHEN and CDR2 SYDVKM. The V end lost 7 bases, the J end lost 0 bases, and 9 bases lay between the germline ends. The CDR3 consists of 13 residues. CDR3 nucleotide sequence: TGTGCCAGCATTTCCCAGATGAACACTGAAGCTTTCTTT. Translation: CASISQMNTEAFF.

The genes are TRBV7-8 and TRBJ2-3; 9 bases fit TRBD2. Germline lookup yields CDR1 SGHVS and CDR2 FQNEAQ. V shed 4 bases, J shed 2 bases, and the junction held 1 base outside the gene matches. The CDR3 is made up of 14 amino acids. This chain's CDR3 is CASSWGLATDTQYF. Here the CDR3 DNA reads TGTGCCAGCAGCTGGGGACTAGCCACAGATACGCAGTATTTT.

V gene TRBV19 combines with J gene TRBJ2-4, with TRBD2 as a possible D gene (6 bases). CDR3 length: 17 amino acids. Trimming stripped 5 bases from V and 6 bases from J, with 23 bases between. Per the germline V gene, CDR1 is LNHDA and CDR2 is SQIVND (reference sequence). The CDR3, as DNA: TGTGCCAGTAGTCAAGGACCGATATGGAGGGGTGGAAACATTCAGTACTTC. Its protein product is CASSQGPIWRGGNIQYF.

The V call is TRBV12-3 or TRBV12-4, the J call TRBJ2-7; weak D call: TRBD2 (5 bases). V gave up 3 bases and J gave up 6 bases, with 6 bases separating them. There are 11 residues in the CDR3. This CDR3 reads CASSLGAEQYF. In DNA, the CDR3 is TGTGCCAGCAGTTTGGGAGCCGAGCAGTACTTC.

The DNA of the CDR3 is TGCAGCGTTGACACAGAGTACCAAGAGACCCAGTACTTC. Its protein product is CSVDTEYQETQYF. The chain has TRBV29-1 and TRBJ2-5, with D hard to call. Trimming cost V 3 bases and J 0 bases, with 8 bases left between them. Germline CDR1 reads SQVTM; CDR2 reads ANQGSEA. The CDR3 spans 13 residues.

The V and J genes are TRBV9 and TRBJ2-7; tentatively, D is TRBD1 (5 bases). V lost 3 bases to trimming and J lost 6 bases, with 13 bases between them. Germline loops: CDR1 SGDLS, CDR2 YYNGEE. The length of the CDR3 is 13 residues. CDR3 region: CASSAHQGTEQYF. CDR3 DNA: TGTGCCAGCAGCGCCCACCAGGGTACCGAGCAGTACTTC.